The 18 T cell receptor beta chains below come from one sample, sequenced in a study of low-dose radiotherapy and immunotherapy resistance in tumors. The sample's time point: before trial treatment. TRAV and TRBV primers primed cDNA for both TCRalpha and TCRbeta. A roughly 20-cycle PCR with a constant-region primer and V-primer adapter amplified TCRs. TCRdb fed the reads into MiXCR, producing one record per CDR3 protein. There are fewer than 90,000 distinct CDR3 sequences in the sample; about 19% occur only once, and over 4.5% lies in the top ten. This specimen was PBMCs, taken before treatment. These receptors originate from a male donor with prostate cancer.

This clonotype has a count of ten or more. The rearrangement joins TRBV6-5 to TRBJ2-1; TRBD2 is a possible D gene (5 bases). With 0 bases removed from V and 4 bases from J, the gap between germline ends came to 13 bases. The CDR3 is 16 amino acids. CDR1 MNHEY and CDR2 SVGAGI come from the germline V gene. DNA for the CDR3: TGTGCCAGCAGTTACTCGAGGGCGGGCAGATACAATGAGCAGTTCTTC. Amino acids: CASSYSRAGRYNEQFF.

In its sample, this clonotype was seen many times. The V and J genes are TRBV20-1 and TRBJ2-7; 15 positions match TRBD2. Per the germline V gene, CDR1 is DFQATT and CDR2 is SNEGSKA (reference sequence). With V trimmed by 0 bases and J by 2 bases, 5 bases remained unmatched. This CDR3 spans 17 amino acids. The chain's CDR3 is CSARDGTSGGLTYEQYF. The CDR3 nucleotides read TGCAGTGCTAGAGATGGGACTAGCGGGGGGCTTACCTACGAGCAGTACTTC.

The chain is built from TRBV18 and TRBJ2-3; D may match TRBD1 or TRBD2 (5 bases each). V was trimmed by 2 bases and J by 4 bases, leaving 13 bases between them. The germline CDR1 and CDR2 sequences are KGHSH and LQKENI. This CDR3 is 15 amino acids long. The CDR3 sequence is CASSPLTGRSDTQYF. For the CDR3, the DNA is TGTGCCAGCTCACCATTGACGGGACGGTCAGATACGCAGTATTTT.

The V call is TRBV6-4, the J call TRBJ2-7; 9 bases line up with TRBD2. The CDR3 is made up of 19 amino acids. The J segment lost 3 bases and the V segment lost 6 bases, leaving 21 bases of the junction unmatched. Germline assignment: CDR1 MRHNA and CDR2 SNTAGT. In DNA form, the CDR3 reads TGTGCCAGCAGCAACGTACGGGAGACTAGCGGTAGTTCTTACTACGAGCAGTACTTC. Translation: CASSNVRETSGSSYYEQYF.

This clonotype has ten or more counts. The genes are TRBV28 and TRBJ1-3; D is possibly TRBD1 (6 bases). Germline CDR1 MDHEN, CDR2 SYDVKM. The CDR3 spans 15 residues. V lost 5 bases to trimming and J lost 0 bases, with 11 bases between them. As DNA, the CDR3 is TGTGCCAGCAGTAATCAGGGGATCTCTGGAAACACCATATATTTT. Translation: CASSNQGISGNTIYF.

The sample holds many counts of this clonotype. The chain combines TRBV7-8 with TRBJ2-1, with a tentative D call TRBD1 (5 bases). This CDR3 is built from 16 residues. The ends were cut back, 11 bases at V and 4 bases at J, with 24 bases in the middle. Per the germline V gene, CDR1 is SGHVS and CDR2 is FQNEAQ. The DNA of the CDR3 is TGTGCCGGTTCATCTCTGGGGCCATTAACTTACAATGAGCAGTTCTTC. It codes for CAGSSLGPLTYNEQFF.

This clonotype was seen many times. The rearrangement links TRBV20-1 to TRBJ1-5, with 9 bases matching TRBD1. The CDR3 is made up of 14 amino acids. The junction had 8 bases not matched to a gene; V was cut back by 4 bases and J by 7 bases. Germline V gives CDR1 DFQATT, CDR2 SNEGSKA (reference sequence). The CDR3 DNA is TGCAGTGCTAAGCCGGGGACAGGGACACAGCCCCAGCATTTT. Protein product: CSAKPGTGTQPQHF.

This clonotype was seen repeatedly, ten times or more. This sequence joins TRBV7-8 and TRBJ1-1; tentatively, D is TRBD1 (6 bases). Trimming took 7 bases from V and 4 from J, leaving 19 bases between them. Germline-derived CDR1 and CDR2 are SGHVS and FQNEAQ. CDR3 size: 15 residues. CDR3 DNA sequence: TGTGCCAGCACCTGGACGGCTCAGGGGTTCACTGAAGCTTTCTTT. Encoded protein: CASTWTAQGFTEAFF.

The CDR3 region has the DNA TGTGCCAGCAGACTGCCGGGACTAGCGGGACTAGCCAAAAACATTCAGTACTTC. Its translation is CASRLPGLAGLAKNIQYF. This chain joins TRBV7-2 and TRBJ2-4, with 13 bases identical to TRBD2. Germline V gene data show CDR1 as SGHTA and CDR2 as FQGNSA. This CDR3 region has 18 residues. V shed 6 bases, J shed 0 bases, and the junction held 8 bases outside the gene matches.

This clonotype was seen ten or more times. The chain carries TRBV18 and TRBJ2-1; D is unresolved. There are 13 residues in the CDR3. Germline CDR1 is KGHSH and CDR2 is LQKENI. The V end lost 1 base, the J end lost 1 base, and 2 bases lay between the germline ends. In DNA form, the CDR3 reads TGTGCCAGCTCACCACAGTCCTACAATGAGCAGTTCTTC. Translated, it gives CASSPQSYNEQFF. Complete variable domain (other parts from reference TRBV18 and TRBJ2-1): NAGVMQNPRHLVRRRGQEARLRCSPMKGHSHVYWYRQLPEEGLKFMVYLQKENIIDESGMPKERFSAEFPKEGPSILRIQQVVRGDSAAYFCASSPQSYNEQFFGPGTRLTVL.

This clonotype came up many times. The CDR3 loop reads CASSKGAGVNTGELFF. The CDR3 region has the DNA TGTGCCAGTAGTAAGGGGGCGGGGGTGAACACCGGGGAGCTGTTTTTT. This rearrangement joins TRBV19 to TRBJ2-2, with D perhaps TRBD1 or TRBD2 (7 bases each). V lost 4 bases and J lost 1, with 13 bases in between. Per the germline V gene, CDR1 is LNHDA and CDR2 is SQIVND (reference sequence). This CDR3 has 16 amino acids.

In this sample, this clonotype turned up many times. Mismatch with germline at one junction end may stem from a read error. The V call is TRBV11-2, the J call TRBJ2-4, with 11 positions matching TRBD1. This CDR3 comprises 16 residues. CDR1 and CDR2 from the germline V gene are SGHAT and FQNNGV. The CDR3 bases are TGTGCCAGCAGTTTAGACCCGGGACAGGGGGGAAACATTCAGTACTTC. Translated: CASSLDPGQGGNIQYF.

This clonotype has a count of ten or more. V and J are TRBV5-6 and TRBJ2-7; TRBD2 matches at 8 bases. CDR1 SGHDT and CDR2 YYEEEE come from the germline V gene. V trimming: 0 bases; J trimming: 6 bases; junction bases outside the gene matches: 23. The CDR3 spans 20 residues. CDR3 DNA: TGTGCCAGCAGCTTGGCGGACGGTCGCTTCAGCGGGAGAGGGCACGGCGAGCAGTACTTC. Translating it yields CASSLADGRFSGRGHGEQYF.

This CDR3 is CASSLATSGTYEQYF. For the CDR3, the DNA is TGCGCCAGCAGCTTGGCTACTAGCGGGACTTACGAGCAGTACTTC. The rearrangement links TRBV5-1 to TRBJ2-7, with TRBD2 matching over 10 bases. There are 15 residues in the CDR3. Looked up from germline, CDR1 is SGHRS and CDR2 is YFSETQ. V was pared by 0 bases and J by 4 bases, with 4 bases of the junction left unmatched.

This clonotype was observed at least ten times. The gene calls are TRBV25-1 and TRBJ2-1; D assignment may be TRBD1 or TRBD2 (7 bases each). With 2 bases removed from V and 1 base from J, the gap between germline ends came to 12 bases. Germline lookup yields CDR1 MGHDK and CDR2 SYGVNS. The CDR3 has 16 amino acids. Here the CDR3 DNA reads TGTGCCAGCAGTGAAGGAGCGGGACAGTCCTACAATGAGCAGTTCTTC. Amino acids: CASSEGAGQSYNEQFF.

This clonotype was seen repeatedly, ten times or more. The V call is TRBV29-1, the J call TRBJ2-6, with a weak D call TRBD2 (6 bases). V dropped 4 bases and J dropped 2 bases, with 6 bases sitting between them. CDR1 is SQVTM and CDR2 is ANQGSEA in the germline V gene. The CDR3 spans 13 residues. CDR3 in DNA: TGCAGCGTTGGGGAGGCTGGGGCCAACGTCCTGACTTTC. As protein: CSVGEAGANVLTF.

This clonotype occurred many times. The chain links TRBV12-3 or TRBV12-4 to TRBJ2-5, with TRBD2 as a possible D gene (5 bases). The CDR3 has 14 residues. Trimming removed 6 bases from V and 4 bases from J, with 15 bases in between. The CDR3 bases are TGTGCCAGCAGAAATACTAGGGTTGGAGAGACCCAGTACTTC. The encoded protein is CASRNTRVGETQYF.

The gene calls are TRBV9 and TRBJ2-1; D might be TRBD2 (5 bases). The germline V gene encodes CDR1 SGDLS and CDR2 YYNGEE. Trimming left V 4 bases short and J 4 bases short, with 18 bases between. The CDR3 length is 16 residues. Here the CDR3 DNA reads TGTGCCAGCAGCCTCCGGGATACTAATATTTACAATGAGCAGTTCTTC. Translation gives CASSLRDTNIYNEQFF.